This T cell receptor (beta chain) was sequenced in a study of Graves' ophthalmopathy and Graves' hyperthyroidism. Each donor who had ophthalmopathy showed moderate-to-severe activity, a CAS of ≥3, a NOSPECS of ≥4, and a duration under 3 months. This clonotype was detected many times. As the template, RNA transcripts were used to amplify TCR beta CDR3 regions. HTBI primers were used in a first-round RT-PCR, which preceded a second-round multiplex PCR. TCRdb called the multiplex PCR reads again in MiXCR, with one record for every CDR3 protein. This table has approximately 480,000 distinct CDR3 sequences, around 15% appearing once. The sequence was obtained from a woman aged 30 to 39 with Graves' ophthalmopathy. Material: blood.

CDR3 nucleotides: TGTGCCAGCAGCAACAGCAGCTCCTACGAGCAGTACTTC. Encoded protein: CASSNSSSYEQYF. The chain employs TRBV7-9 and TRBJ2-7, with D uncertain. Trimming removed 5 bases from V and 0 bases from J, with 8 bases in between. Germline assignment: CDR1 SEHNR and CDR2 FQNEAQ (reference sequence). The CDR3 is 13 amino acids.